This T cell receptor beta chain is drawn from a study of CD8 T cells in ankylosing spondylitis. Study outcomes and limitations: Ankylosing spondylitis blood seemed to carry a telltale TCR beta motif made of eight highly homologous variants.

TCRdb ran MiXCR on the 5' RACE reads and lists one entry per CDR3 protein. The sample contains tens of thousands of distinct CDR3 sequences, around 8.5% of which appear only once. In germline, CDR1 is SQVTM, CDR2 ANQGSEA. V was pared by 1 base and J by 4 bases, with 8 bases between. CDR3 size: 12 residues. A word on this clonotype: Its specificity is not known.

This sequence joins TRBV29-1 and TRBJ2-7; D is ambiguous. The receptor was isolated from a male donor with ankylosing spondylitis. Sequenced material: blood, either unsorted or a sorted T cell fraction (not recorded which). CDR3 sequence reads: CSVEATSYEQYF. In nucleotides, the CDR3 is TGCAGCGTTGAAGCAACTTCGTACGAGCAGTACTTC.